The 32 T cell receptor beta chains presented below share a single source sample, sequenced in a study of T cell responses to AZD1222 COVID-19 vaccine. Generated by immunoSEQ multiplex PCR, the TCRdb table keeps only in-frame clones and is missing some. The sample shows approximately 170,000 clones, 75% to 90% of them seen only once. The sequences come from peripheral blood, collected on day 0 of AZD1222 vaccination. These receptors were obtained from an adult in good health.

The chain employs TRBV20-1 and TRBJ2-3; 9 bases align to TRBD2. The CDR3 extends over 15 amino acids. Germline V gene lookup returns CDR1 DFQATT and CDR2 SNEGSKA (reference sequence). Trimming took 3 bases from V and 9 from J; bases not matched to a gene: 13. The chain's CDR3 is CSASTAGGYTGTQYF. The CDR3 DNA sequence: TGCAGTGCTAGTACAGCGGGGGGATACACAGGGACGCAGTATTTT.

The V gene is TRBV12-3 or TRBV12-4, the J gene TRBJ1-1; tentatively, D is TRBD1 (5 bases). CDR3 size: 12 residues. V lost 0 bases and J lost 10, with 9 bases in between. For the CDR3, the DNA is TGTGCCAGCAGTTTAGCGGGACTCGGAGCTTTCTTT. This translates into CASSLAGLGAFF.

This sequence joins TRBV4-1 and TRBJ1-3, with TRBD1 matching 8 bases. Trimming took 1 base from V and 0 from J; bases not matched to a gene: 5. Germline V gene lookup returns CDR1 MGHRA and CDR2 YSYEKL. CDR3 length: 17 residues. CDR3 protein: CASSQGTGRFSGNTIYF. Here the CDR3 DNA reads TGCGCCAGCAGCCAAGGGACAGGGAGATTCTCTGGAAACACCATATATTTT.

The chain has TRBV18 and TRBJ1-4; D unclear. The CDR3 is 15 residues long. Trimming shortened V by 8 bases and J by 0 bases, and 13 bases separated the two germline ends. The germline CDR1 and CDR2 sequences are KGHSH and LQKENI. Here the CDR3 reads CASRIGVTTNEKLFF. Here the CDR3 DNA reads TGTGCCAGCCGTATAGGCGTTACAACTAATGAAAAACTGTTTTTT.

The V call is TRBV7-9, the J call TRBJ2-4, with 7 bases fitting TRBD1. Germline CDR1 reads SEHNR; CDR2 reads FQNEAQ (reference sequence). CDR3 length: 13 amino acids. After removal of 1 base from V and 15 bases from J, the junction contained 9 bases not matched to a gene. CDR3 nucleotide sequence: TGTGCCAGCAGCTTAGAGGGGACAGTTGGGATGTACTTC. Residues: CASSLEGTVGMYF.

J is TRBJ1-5 and V is TRBV18; 8 nucleotides agree with TRBD1. From germline, CDR1 is KGHSH and CDR2 LQKENI. V shed 2 bases, J shed 4 bases, and the junction held 1 base outside the gene matches. This CDR3 contains 14 residues. DNA of the CDR3: TGTGCCAGCTCACCAAGGACAGGGAATCAGCCCCAGCATTTT. As protein: CASSPRTGNQPQHF. The full variable domain, with the rest looked up from reference TRBV18 and TRBJ1-5, is NAGVMQNPRHLVRRRGQEARLRCSPMKGHSHVYWYRQLPEEGLKFMVYLQKENIIDESGMPKERFSAEFPKEGPSILRIQQVVRGDSAAYFCASSPRTGNQPQHFGDGTRLSIL.

This clone turned up a few times. The chain employs TRBV4-1 and TRBJ1-4; TRBD1 is a possible D gene (6 bases). V gave up 3 bases and J gave up 6 bases, with 11 bases separating them. The germline V gene encodes CDR1 MGHRA and CDR2 YSYEKL. The CDR3 runs 14 residues. Here the CDR3 DNA reads TGCGCCAGCAGCCAGATGTCAGGGGATGAAAAACTGTTTTTT. It is translated as CASSQMSGDEKLFF.

The chain is built from TRBV4-3 and TRBJ1-2; no definite D call. There are 17 residues in the CDR3. The germline V and J ends were trimmed by 6 bases and 0 bases, with 20 bases remaining between them. Germline values: CDR1 LGHNA, CDR2 YSLEER. CDR3 nucleotides: TGCGCCAGCAGGGGCGGTCTTAGTGGGGAATCTAACTATGGCTACACCTTC. Its translation: CASRGGLSGESNYGYTF.

To note about this clone: Germline and junction disagree at one end, which may indicate a read error. The chain employs TRBV12-3 or TRBV12-4 and TRBJ1-2, with 7 bases matching TRBD1. This CDR3 contains 13 residues. CDR3 nucleotide sequence: TGTGCCAGCAGCCTCCACAGGGGTGATAAATTAGCCTTC. Protein: CASSLHRGDKLAF.

This chain connects TRBV5-1 to TRBJ2-3; possible D gene TRBD2, 5 bases. Germline loops: CDR1 SGHRS, CDR2 YFSETQ. The V end lost 0 bases, the J end lost 0 bases, and 11 bases lay between the germline ends. The CDR3 length is 16 residues. The CDR3 bases are TGCGCCAGCAGCTTGGAGGCGGGTGCTAGCACAGATACGCAGTATTTT. It encodes CASSLEAGASTDTQYF.

This CDR3 reads CASSLPGRNTEAFF. Here the CDR3 DNA reads TGCGCCAGCAGCTTACCGGGACGGAACACTGAAGCTTTCTTT. V gene TRBV5-1 combines with J gene TRBJ1-1; D may be TRBD1 (5 bases). The germline V and J ends were trimmed by 2 bases and 1 base, with 9 bases remaining between them. Germline V gives CDR1 SGHRS, CDR2 YFSETQ. This CDR3 contains 14 residues.

The chain is built from TRBV25-1 and TRBJ1-5; D gene ambiguous. This CDR3 is 17 amino acids long. Germline V gene sequence: CDR1 MGHDK, CDR2 SYGVNS. Trimming removed 4 bases at V and 1 base at J, with 17 bases between. In nucleotides, the CDR3 is TGTGCCAGCAGTGCCCCCTCCCTCGAAGGCAGCAATCAGCCCCAGCATTTT. Amino acids: CASSAPSLEGSNQPQHF.

This chain uses TRBV7-3 with TRBJ2-1; 9 nucleotides line up with TRBD2. The germline V gene encodes CDR1 SGHTA and CDR2 FQGTGA. This CDR3 spans 18 amino acids. With V trimmed by 2 bases and J by 6 bases, 14 bases remained unmatched. The CDR3 reads CASSLGTSGLFKGNEQFF. CDR3 bases: TGTGCCAGCAGCTTAGGAACTAGCGGGTTATTTAAAGGCAATGAGCAGTTCTTC.

DNA of the CDR3: TGTGCCTGGGGGGGGGCTTGGGGGCAAGAGACCCAGTACTTC. It specifies CAWGGAWGQETQYF. The rearrangement links TRBV30 to TRBJ2-5, with TRBD2 as a possible D gene (7 bases). The CDR3 extends over 14 amino acids. The V end lost 5 bases, the J end lost 2 bases, and 15 bases lay between the germline ends. Germline V CDR1 and CDR2: GTSNPN, SVGIG (reference sequence).

There are a few counts of this clone. The chain is built from TRBV19 and TRBJ2-7, with D uncertain. The germline V gene has CDR1 LNHDA and CDR2 SQIVND (reference sequence). The V and J ends lost 5 bases and 1 base respectively, with 9 bases between them. The CDR3 spans 13 residues. The CDR3 DNA sequence: TGTGCCAGTAGTTTTACAGCGTCCTACGAGCAGTACTTC. Its translation is CASSFTASYEQYF.

The V gene is TRBV18, the J gene TRBJ1-2, with a weak D call TRBD1 (5 bases). Germline values: CDR1 KGHSH, CDR2 LQKENI. The V end was cut by 3 bases, the J end by 4 bases, with 12 bases between. The CDR3 length is 14 residues. CDR3: CASSPRDVGYGYTF. The CDR3 coding sequence is TGTGCCAGCTCACCTAGGGACGTAGGCTATGGCTACACCTTC.

This chain uses TRBV11-2 with TRBJ2-1; 7 bases align to TRBD2. V trimming: 5 bases; J trimming: 6 bases; junction bases outside the gene matches: 16. This CDR3 has 17 residues. Germline V gene data show CDR1 as SGHAT and CDR2 as FQNNGV. CDR3 coding DNA: TGTGCCAGCAGCGGAGCGCCAGCGGGAAACCGAATCAATGAGCAGTTCTTC. This sequence encodes CASSGAPAGNRINEQFF.

V is TRBV6-5 and J is TRBJ1-2; D possibly corresponds to TRBD1 (6 bases). Per the germline V gene, CDR1 is MNHEY and CDR2 is SVGAGI. V shed 0 bases and J shed 8 bases, with 13 bases lying between them. This CDR3 has 14 residues. CDR3 amino acids: CASSYSEGGVGYTF. The CDR3 DNA reads TGTGCCAGCAGTTACTCTGAAGGGGGAGTAGGCTACACCTTC.

The chain couples TRBV2 to TRBJ1-2; TRBD1 might be the D (5 bases). CDR3 length: 12 residues. In germline, CDR1 is SNHLY, CDR2 FYNNEI. V was trimmed by 4 bases and J by 8 bases, leaving 11 bases between them. The CDR3: CASSGGGGGYTF. In nucleotides, the CDR3 is TGTGCCAGCAGTGGGGGGGGTGGCGGCTACACCTTC.

This chain uses TRBV27 with TRBJ2-7; 7 bases line up with TRBD1. Trimming at V came to 3 bases and at J to 6 bases, leaving 2 bases not matched to a gene. This CDR3 spans 12 amino acids. CDR1 is MNHEY, CDR2 SMNVEV, per germline (reference sequence). CDR3 sequence reads: CASSFNRGEQYF. The CDR3 DNA is TGTGCCAGCAGTTTTAACAGGGGCGAGCAGTACTTC.

The chain carries TRBV12-3 or TRBV12-4 and TRBJ1-2; D unclear. Deletions cut 6 bases from V and 5 bases from J, with 7 bases between. The CDR3 consists of 11 residues. CDR3 nucleotide sequence: TGTGCCAGCAGCCTCCAGTATGGCTACACCTTC. This translates into CASSLQYGYTF.

The chain recombines TRBV6-1 with TRBJ2-7; D assignment may be TRBD1 or TRBD2 (6 bases each). V gave up 1 base and J gave up 0 bases, with 13 bases separating them. The CDR3 spans 16 residues. The germline V gene encodes CDR1 MNHNS and CDR2 SASEGT. The CDR3 DNA reads TGTGCCAGCAGTGAAGGGGGGGACACGGCCTCCTACGAGCAGTACTTC. Translating gives CASSEGGDTASYEQYF.

J is TRBJ2-5 and V is TRBV2; D perhaps matches TRBD2 (6 bases). The ends were cut back, 10 bases at V and 2 bases at J, with 14 bases in the middle. There are 13 residues in the CDR3. Germline-derived CDR1 and CDR2 are SNHLY and FYNNEI. CDR3 bases: TGTGCCATCGCGGGCGCGGGGCAAGAGACCCAGTACTTC. This codes for CAIAGAGQETQYF.

The chain joins TRBV30 to TRBJ2-1, with D possibly being TRBD2 (5 bases). CDR3 length equals 12 residues. Trimming removed 3 bases at V and 13 bases at J, with 16 bases between. Germline assignment: CDR1 GTSNPN and CDR2 SVGIG (reference sequence). Written as DNA, the CDR3 is TGTGCCTGGAGCGAGGGTCGAACGGATCAGTTCTTC. It translates to CAWSEGRTDQFF.

This chain uses TRBV12-3 or TRBV12-4 with TRBJ2-1; D remains unclear. Deletions cut 2 bases from V and 6 bases from J, with 2 bases between. CDR3 length: 11 amino acids. The CDR3 DNA follows: TGTGCCAGCAGTTTACGCAATGAGCAGTTCTTC. Protein sequence: CASSLRNEQFF.

This chain connects TRBV7-9 to TRBJ1-2; D is unresolved. Deletions cut 3 bases from V and 6 bases from J, with 5 bases between. Germline V gene sequence: CDR1 SEHNR, CDR2 FQNEAQ (reference sequence). The CDR3 has 11 residues. The chain's CDR3 is CASSFIDGYTF. CDR3 nucleotide sequence: TGTGCCAGCAGCTTCATCGATGGCTACACCTTC.

In its sample, this clone was seen a few times. J is TRBJ1-6 and V is TRBV28, with a weak D call TRBD1 (6 bases). Trimming removed 7 bases at V and 0 bases at J, with 10 bases between. The CDR3 extends over 15 amino acids. The germline V gene encodes CDR1 MDHEN and CDR2 SYDVKM. The CDR3 sequence: CASTGQSSYNSPLHF. CDR3 DNA sequence: TGTGCCAGCACCGGACAGAGCTCCTATAATTCACCCCTCCACTTT.

The chain has TRBV2 and TRBJ2-3; D remains ambiguous. The CDR3 consists of 12 residues. Germline loops: CDR1 SNHLY, CDR2 FYNNEI. V shed 7 bases and J shed 4 bases, with 9 bases lying between them. CDR3 region: CASMTQADTQYF. In nucleotides, the CDR3 is TGTGCCAGCATGACGCAAGCAGATACGCAGTATTTT.

The rearrangement joins TRBV18 to TRBJ1-5; D is unresolved. V shed 2 bases and J shed 5 bases, with 10 bases lying between them. The CDR3 consists of 14 residues. CDR1 is KGHSH and CDR2 is LQKENI in the germline V gene. The CDR3 protein is CASSPNQEYQPQHF. The CDR3 nucleotides read TGTGCCAGCTCACCAAATCAGGAATATCAGCCCCAGCATTTT. The full variable domain, in which reference TRBV18 and TRBJ1-5 provide the parts outside the CDR3, is NAGVMQNPRHLVRRRGQEARLRCSPMKGHSHVYWYRQLPEEGLKFMVYLQKENIIDESGMPKERFSAEFPKEGPSILRIQQVVRGDSAAYFCASSPNQEYQPQHFGDGTRLSIL.

Of note for this clone: Different DNA sequences within this sample yield the same CDR3. J is TRBJ1-4 and V is TRBV7-2; 12 nucleotides line up with TRBD1. The CDR3 extends over 15 amino acids. With V trimmed by 2 bases and J by 8 bases, 3 bases remained unmatched. Germline lookup yields CDR1 SGHTA and CDR2 FQGNSA. Here the CDR3 DNA reads TGTGCCAGCAGCTTATCTGGGACAGGGGGCGAAAAACTGTTTTTT. Amino acid sequence: CASSLSGTGGEKLFF.

The V and J genes are TRBV6-4 and TRBJ1-5; D is undetermined. Germline V CDR1 and CDR2: MRHNA, SNTAGT. The length of the CDR3 is 16 residues. Deletions cut 3 bases from V and 0 bases from J, with 12 bases between. The CDR3 sequence: CASSEIRHYSNQPQHF. For the CDR3, the DNA is TGTGCCAGCAGTGAGATTAGACACTATAGCAATCAGCCCCAGCATTTT.

For the CDR3, the DNA is TGTGCCACCGACAATCAGCCCCAGCATTTT. Protein: CATDNQPQHF. The chain recombines TRBV21-1 with TRBJ1-5. TRBV21-1 counts as a pseudogene. The CDR3 loop spans 10 amino acids.